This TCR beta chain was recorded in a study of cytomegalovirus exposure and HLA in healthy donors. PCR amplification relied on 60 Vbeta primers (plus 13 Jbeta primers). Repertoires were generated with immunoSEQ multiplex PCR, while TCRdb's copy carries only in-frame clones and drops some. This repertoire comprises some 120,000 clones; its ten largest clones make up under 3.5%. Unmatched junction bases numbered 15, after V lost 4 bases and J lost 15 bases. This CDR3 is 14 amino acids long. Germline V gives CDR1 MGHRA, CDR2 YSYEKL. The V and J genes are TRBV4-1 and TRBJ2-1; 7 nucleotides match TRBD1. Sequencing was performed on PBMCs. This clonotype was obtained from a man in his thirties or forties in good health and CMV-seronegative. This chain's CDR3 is CASSRTPLGGDRFF. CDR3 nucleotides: TGCGCCAGCAGCCGGACGCCGCTAGGGGGCGATCGGTTCTTC.